The 9 T cell receptor beta chains presented below share a single source sample, sequenced in a study of spatial heterogeneity in lung cancer. Time point in this sample: blood at routine non-recurrence follow-up after resection. TCRdb re-called the 5' RACE reads through MiXCR, storing one row per CDR3 protein. The sample records 23,000 or so distinct CDR3 sequences, 8.5% to 10% being singletons. The sequences come from PBMCs, collected at follow-up. These receptor sequences come from a male donor with early-stage non-small cell lung cancer.

The chain carries TRBV29-1 and TRBJ1-1; TRBD1 matches 7 bases. CDR1 is SQVTM, CDR2 ANQGSEA, per germline. V was clipped by 5 bases and J by 8 bases; unmatched bases: 2. The CDR3 is made up of 10 amino acids. The CDR3 DNA sequence: TGCAGCGTTCGACAGGGAGAAGCTTTCTTT. Its translation: CSVRQGEAFF. Full variable domain (outside the CDR3, taken from reference TRBV29-1 and TRBJ1-1): SAVISQKPSRDICQRGTSLTIQCQVDSQVTMMFWYRQQPGQSLTLIATANQGSEATYESGFVIDKFPISRPNLTFSTLTVSNMSPEDSSIYLCSVRQGEAFFGQGTRLTVV.

In this sample, this clonotype turned up many times. The CDR3 DNA is TGTGCCAGCAGCCCTGGGACAGATACGCAGTATTTT. It yields the protein CASSPGTDTQYF. The rearrangement links TRBV9 to TRBJ2-3, with unresolved D. The CDR3 runs 12 residues. Deletions cut 4 bases from V and 3 bases from J, with 6 bases between. Germline V lookup: CDR1 SGDLS, CDR2 YYNGEE.

At least ten counts were recorded for this clonotype. The rearrangement joins TRBV2 to TRBJ1-5; no reliable D call. The CDR3 runs to 13 residues. Trimming pared 7 bases from V and 0 bases from J, leaving 7 bases between. From germline, CDR1 is SNHLY and CDR2 FYNNEI. CDR3 in amino acids: CASKTTSNQPQHF. Here the CDR3 DNA reads TGTGCCAGCAAGACAACTAGCAATCAGCCCCAGCATTTT. The entire variable domain, with the rest obtained from reference TRBV2 and TRBJ1-5, is as follows: EPEVTQTPSHQVTQMGQEVILRCVPISNHLYFYWYRQILGQKVEFLVSFYNNEISEKSEIFDDQFSVERPDGSNFTLKIRSTKLEDSAMYFCASKTTSNQPQHFGDGTRLSIL.

This clonotype was counted only a few times. This chain links TRBV4-3 with TRBJ1-4; the match to TRBD1 covers 9 bases. V was pared by 1 base and J by 5 bases, with 17 bases of the junction left unmatched. The CDR3 is 20 residues long. CDR1 LGHNA and CDR2 YSLEER come from the germline V gene. CDR3 loop: CASSQAEGFGQGKRNEKLFF. Written as DNA, the CDR3 is TGCGCCAGCAGCCAAGCGGAGGGATTCGGACAGGGGAAACGGAATGAAAAACTGTTTTTT.

This clonotype was found many times. As DNA, the CDR3 is TGTGCCACCAGCTTGACAGGGGGTAGCTCTGGGGCCAACGTCCTGACTTTC. Translated: CATSLTGGSSGANVLTF. This rearrangement joins TRBV15 to TRBJ2-6; 9 positions agree with TRBD1. V was clipped by 5 bases and J by 0 bases; unmatched bases: 5. Germline CDR1 reads LNHNV; CDR2 reads YYDKDF (reference sequence). This CDR3 spans 17 amino acids.

This clonotype was picked up many times. CDR3 bases: TGCAGCGTTGGGGAGTACACAGATACGCAGTATTTT. Translated, it gives CSVGEYTDTQYF. This rearrangement joins TRBV29-1 to TRBJ2-3; the D gene is possibly TRBD2 (5 bases). CDR1 and CDR2 from the germline V gene are SQVTM and ANQGSEA. Trimming removed 4 bases from V and 2 bases from J, with 7 bases in between. The CDR3 consists of 12 residues.

The chain recombines TRBV27 with TRBJ2-1, with TRBD2 matching over 7 bases. Germline values: CDR1 MNHEY, CDR2 SMNVEV (reference sequence). With 5 bases clipped from V and 2 bases from J, the junction kept 12 bases outside the gene matches. The CDR3 contains 17 residues. CDR3 sequence reads: CASSNSLAGETYNEQFF. In DNA, the CDR3 is TGTGCCAGCAGTAACTCTTTAGCGGGTGAAACCTACAATGAGCAGTTCTTC.

This clonotype was observed a few times. This chain joins TRBV5-1 and TRBJ2-7; perhaps D is TRBD1 or TRBD2 (5 bases each). Germline V lookup: CDR1 SGHRS, CDR2 YFSETQ. V was shortened by 7 bases and J by 4 bases, with 18 bases between the two germline ends. This CDR3 is built from 14 residues. CDR3 residues: CASSPRVGEYEQYF. CDR3 DNA sequence: TGCGCCAGCTCCCCTCGGGTGGGGGAGTACGAGCAGTACTTC. The full variable domain, its missing parts supplied by reference TRBV5-1 and TRBJ2-7, is KAGVTQTPRYLIKTRGQQVTLSCSPISGHRSVSWYQQTPGQGLQFLFEYFSETQRNKGNFPGRFSGRQFSNSRSEMNVSTLELGDSALYLCASSPRVGEYEQYFGPGTRLTVT.

The chain uses TRBV18 and TRBJ2-7, with 7 bases identical to TRBD2. Germline values: CDR1 KGHSH, CDR2 LQKENI. The V and J ends lost 3 bases and 3 bases, in that order; junction bases with no gene match: 5. The CDR3 totals 14 residues. The CDR3 DNA is TGTGCCAGCTCACCCGCCGGGGGGAACTACGAGCAGTACTTC. Translated, it gives CASSPAGGNYEQYF.